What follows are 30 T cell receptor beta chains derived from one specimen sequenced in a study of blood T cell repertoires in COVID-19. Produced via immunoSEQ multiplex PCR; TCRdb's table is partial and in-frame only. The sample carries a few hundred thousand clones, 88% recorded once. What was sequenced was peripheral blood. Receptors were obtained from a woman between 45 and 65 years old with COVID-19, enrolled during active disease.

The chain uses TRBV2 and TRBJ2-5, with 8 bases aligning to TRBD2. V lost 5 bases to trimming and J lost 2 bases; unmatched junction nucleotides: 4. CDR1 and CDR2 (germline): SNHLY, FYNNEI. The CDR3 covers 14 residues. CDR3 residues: CASSLGLVQETQYF. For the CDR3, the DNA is TGTGCCAGCAGTCTGGGACTAGTTCAAGAGACCCAGTACTTC.

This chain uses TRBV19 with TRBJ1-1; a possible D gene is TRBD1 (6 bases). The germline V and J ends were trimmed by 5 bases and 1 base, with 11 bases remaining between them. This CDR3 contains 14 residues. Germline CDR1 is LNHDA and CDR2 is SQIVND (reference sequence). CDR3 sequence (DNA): TGTGCCAGTAGTCCTACAGGGTCGAACACTGAAGCTTTCTTT. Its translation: CASSPTGSNTEAFF.

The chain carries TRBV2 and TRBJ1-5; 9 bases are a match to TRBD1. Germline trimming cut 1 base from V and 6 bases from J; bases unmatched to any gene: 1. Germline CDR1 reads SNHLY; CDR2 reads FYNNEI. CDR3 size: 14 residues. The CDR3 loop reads CASSEGQGVQPQHF. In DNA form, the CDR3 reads TGTGCCAGCAGTGAAGGACAGGGGGTTCAGCCCCAGCATTTT.

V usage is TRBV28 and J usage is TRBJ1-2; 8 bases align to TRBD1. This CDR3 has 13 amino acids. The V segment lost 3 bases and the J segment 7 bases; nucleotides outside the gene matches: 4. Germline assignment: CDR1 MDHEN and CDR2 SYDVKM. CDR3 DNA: TGTGCCAGCAGTTTGCGGACAGGGAGTGGCTACACCTTC. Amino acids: CASSLRTGSGYTF.

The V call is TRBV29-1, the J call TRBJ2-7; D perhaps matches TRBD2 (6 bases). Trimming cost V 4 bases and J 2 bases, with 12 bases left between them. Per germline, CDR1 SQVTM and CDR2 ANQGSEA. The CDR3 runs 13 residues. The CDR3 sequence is CSVGSGEPYEQYF. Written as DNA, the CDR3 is TGCAGCGTTGGATCGGGGGAACCCTACGAGCAGTACTTC.

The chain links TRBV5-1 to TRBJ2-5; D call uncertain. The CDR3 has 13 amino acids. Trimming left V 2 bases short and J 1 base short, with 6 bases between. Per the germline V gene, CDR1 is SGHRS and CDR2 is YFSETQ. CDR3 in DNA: TGCGCCAGCAGCTTCTCTCCCCAAGAGACCCAGTACTTC. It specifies CASSFSPQETQYF.

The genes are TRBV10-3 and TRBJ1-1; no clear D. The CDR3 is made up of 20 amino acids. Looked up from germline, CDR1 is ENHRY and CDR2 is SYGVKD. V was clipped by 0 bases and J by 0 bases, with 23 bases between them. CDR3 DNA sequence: TGTGCCATCAGTGAGTCGTTCCAGCCCCGAGGACTTAGCATGAACACTGAAGCTTTCTTT. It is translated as CAISESFQPRGLSMNTEAFF.

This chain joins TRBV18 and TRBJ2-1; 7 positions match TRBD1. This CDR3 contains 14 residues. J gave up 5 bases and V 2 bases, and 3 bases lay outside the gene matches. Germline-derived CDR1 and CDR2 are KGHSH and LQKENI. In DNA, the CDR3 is TGTGCCAGCTCACCAAACAGGGGAGACAATGAGCAGTTCTTC. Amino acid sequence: CASSPNRGDNEQFF.

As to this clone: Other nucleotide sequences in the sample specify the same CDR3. CDR3: CASSSDSQETQYF. The CDR3 DNA is TGTGCCAGCAGTTCCGACTCTCAAGAGACCCAGTACTTC. The V gene is TRBV2, the J gene TRBJ2-5; no reliable D call. The CDR3 has 13 residues. Trimming took off 5 bases at V and 2 bases at J, with 9 bases between the two ends. Germline V CDR1 and CDR2: SNHLY, FYNNEI.

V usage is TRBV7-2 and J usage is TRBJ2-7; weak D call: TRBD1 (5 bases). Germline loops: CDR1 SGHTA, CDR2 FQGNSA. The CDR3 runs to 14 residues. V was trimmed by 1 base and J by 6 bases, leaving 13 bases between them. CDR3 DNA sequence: TGTGCCAGCAGCTTAGGGGGCTCCCAGCTCGAGCAGTACTTC. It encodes CASSLGGSQLEQYF. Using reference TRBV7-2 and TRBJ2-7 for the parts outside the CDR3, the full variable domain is GAGVSQSPSNKVTEKGKDVELRCDPISGHTALYWYRQSLGQGLEFLIYFQGNSAPDKSGLPSDRFSAERTGGSVSTLTIQRTQQEDSAVYLCASSLGGSQLEQYFGPGTRLTVT.

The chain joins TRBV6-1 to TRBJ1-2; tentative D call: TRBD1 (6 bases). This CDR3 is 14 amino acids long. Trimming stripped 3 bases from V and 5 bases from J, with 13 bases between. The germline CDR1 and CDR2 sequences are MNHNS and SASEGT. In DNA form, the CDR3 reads TGTGCCAGCAGTGACGGGGGGCCGTTTTATGGCTACACCTTC. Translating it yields CASSDGGPFYGYTF.

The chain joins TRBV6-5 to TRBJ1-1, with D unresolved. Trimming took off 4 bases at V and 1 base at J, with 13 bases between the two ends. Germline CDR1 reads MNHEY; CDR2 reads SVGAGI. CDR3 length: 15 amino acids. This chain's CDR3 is CASSSPGEKNTEAFF. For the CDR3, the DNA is TGTGCCAGCAGTTCACCCGGGGAGAAGAACACTGAAGCTTTCTTT.

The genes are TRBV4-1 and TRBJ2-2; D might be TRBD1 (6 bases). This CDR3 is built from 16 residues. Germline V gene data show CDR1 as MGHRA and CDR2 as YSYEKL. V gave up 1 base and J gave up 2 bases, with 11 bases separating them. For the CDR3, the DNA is TGCGCCAGCAGCCAAGCCCCAGGGGCAAACACCGGGGAGCTGTTTTTT. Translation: CASSQAPGANTGELFF.

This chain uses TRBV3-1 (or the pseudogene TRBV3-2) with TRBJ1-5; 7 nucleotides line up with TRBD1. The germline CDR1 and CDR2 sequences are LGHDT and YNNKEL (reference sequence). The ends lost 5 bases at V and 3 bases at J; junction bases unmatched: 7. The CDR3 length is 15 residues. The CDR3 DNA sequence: TGTGCCAGCAGCTTGACGACAGGGTTCAATCAGCCCCAGCATTTT. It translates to CASSLTTGFNQPQHF.

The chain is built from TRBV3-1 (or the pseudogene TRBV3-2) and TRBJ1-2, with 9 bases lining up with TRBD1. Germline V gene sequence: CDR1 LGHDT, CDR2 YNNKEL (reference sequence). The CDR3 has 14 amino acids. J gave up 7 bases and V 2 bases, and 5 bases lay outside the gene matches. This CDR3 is CASSQLQGAVGYTF. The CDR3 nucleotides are TGTGCCAGCAGCCAACTACAGGGGGCGGTTGGCTACACCTTC.

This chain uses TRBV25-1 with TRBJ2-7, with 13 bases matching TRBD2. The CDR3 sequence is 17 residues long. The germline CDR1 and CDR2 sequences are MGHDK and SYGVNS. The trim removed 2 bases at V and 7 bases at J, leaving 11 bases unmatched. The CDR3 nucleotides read TGTGCCAGCAGTGAAATGACTAGCGGGGGGTTAGGAAAAGAGCAGTACTTC. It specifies CASSEMTSGGLGKEQYF.

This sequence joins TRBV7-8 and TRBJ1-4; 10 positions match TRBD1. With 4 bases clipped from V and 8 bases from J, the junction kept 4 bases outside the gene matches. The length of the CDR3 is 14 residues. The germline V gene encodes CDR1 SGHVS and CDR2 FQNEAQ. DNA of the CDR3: TGTGCCAGCAGCTGGACAGGGGGTGGAGAAAAACTGTTTTTT. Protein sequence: CASSWTGGGEKLFF.

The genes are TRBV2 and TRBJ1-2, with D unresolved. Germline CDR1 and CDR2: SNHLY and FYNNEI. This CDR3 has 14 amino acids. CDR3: CATQARQDFYGYTF. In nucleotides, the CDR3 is TGTGCAACCCAAGCTCGGCAGGACTTCTATGGCTACACCTTC.

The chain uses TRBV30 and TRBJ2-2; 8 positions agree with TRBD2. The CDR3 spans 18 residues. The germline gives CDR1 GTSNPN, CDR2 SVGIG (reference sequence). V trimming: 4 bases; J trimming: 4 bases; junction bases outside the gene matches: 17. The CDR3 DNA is TGTGCCTGGACCAAACTGGGGTTACTAGCGGCCTCCACCGGGGAGCTGTTTTTT. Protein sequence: CAWTKLGLLAASTGELFF.

The CDR3, as DNA: TGTGCCAGCAGCTTAGCGGTGGGTCTAGCGGCCAACTCTGGGGCCAACGTCCTGACTTTC. Translated: CASSLAVGLAANSGANVLTF. This chain links TRBV7-2 with TRBJ2-6; 7 nucleotides agree with TRBD2. Germline V gene lookup returns CDR1 SGHTA and CDR2 FQGNSA. The V and J ends lost 0 bases and 0 bases, in that order; junction bases with no gene match: 11. This CDR3 is 20 amino acids long.

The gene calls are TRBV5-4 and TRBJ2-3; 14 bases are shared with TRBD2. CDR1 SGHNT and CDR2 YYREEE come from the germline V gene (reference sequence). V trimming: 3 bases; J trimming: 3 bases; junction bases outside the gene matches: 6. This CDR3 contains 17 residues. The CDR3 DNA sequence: TGTGCCAGCAGCTCAGGACTAGCGGGGGGAGGGACAGATACGCAGTATTTT. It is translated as CASSSGLAGGGTDTQYF.

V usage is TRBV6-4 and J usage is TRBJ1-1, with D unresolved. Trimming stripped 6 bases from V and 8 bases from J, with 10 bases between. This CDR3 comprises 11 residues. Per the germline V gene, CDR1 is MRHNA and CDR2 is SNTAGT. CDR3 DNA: TGTGCCAGCAGAGGGAGCGGGGAAGCTTTCTTT. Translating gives CASRGSGEAFF.

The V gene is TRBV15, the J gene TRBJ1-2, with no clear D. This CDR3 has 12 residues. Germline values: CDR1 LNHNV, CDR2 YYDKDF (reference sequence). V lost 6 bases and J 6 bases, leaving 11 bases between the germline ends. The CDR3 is CATRGRAHGYTF. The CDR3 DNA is TGTGCCACCAGGGGGAGGGCGCATGGCTACACCTTC.

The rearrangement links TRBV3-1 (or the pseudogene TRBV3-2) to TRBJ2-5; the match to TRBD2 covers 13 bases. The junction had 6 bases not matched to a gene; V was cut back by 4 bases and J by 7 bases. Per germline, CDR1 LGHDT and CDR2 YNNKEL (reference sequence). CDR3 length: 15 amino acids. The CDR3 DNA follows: TGTGCCAGCAGCCTTCGGACTAGCGGGGGAGGGACCCAGTACTTC. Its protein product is CASSLRTSGGGTQYF.

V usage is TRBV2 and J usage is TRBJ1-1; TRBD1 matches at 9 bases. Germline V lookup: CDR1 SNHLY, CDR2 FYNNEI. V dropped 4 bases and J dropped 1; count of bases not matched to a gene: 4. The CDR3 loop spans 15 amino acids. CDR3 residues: CASSGWDRENTEAFF. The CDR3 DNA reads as TGTGCCAGCAGTGGTTGGGACAGGGAGAACACTGAAGCTTTCTTT.

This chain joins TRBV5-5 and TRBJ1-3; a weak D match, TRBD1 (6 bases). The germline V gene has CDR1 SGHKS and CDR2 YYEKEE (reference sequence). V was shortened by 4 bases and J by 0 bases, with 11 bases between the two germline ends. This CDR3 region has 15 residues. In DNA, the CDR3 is TGTGCCAGCAGCCGGGAAGGGGGCTCTGGAAACACCATATATTTT. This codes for CASSREGGSGNTIYF. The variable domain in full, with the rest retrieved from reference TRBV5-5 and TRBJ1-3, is DAGVTQSPTHLIKTRGQQVTLRCSPISGHKSVSWYQQVLGQGPQFIFQYYEKEERGRGNFPDRFSARQFPNYSSELNVNALLLGDSALYLCASSREGGSGNTIYFGEGSWLTVV.

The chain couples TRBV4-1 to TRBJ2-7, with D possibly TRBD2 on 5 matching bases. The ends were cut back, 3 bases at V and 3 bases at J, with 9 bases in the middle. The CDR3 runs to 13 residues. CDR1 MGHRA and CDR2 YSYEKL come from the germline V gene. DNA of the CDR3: TGCGCCAGCAGCCAGAGGGAAGGCTACGAGCAGTACTTC. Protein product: CASSQREGYEQYF.

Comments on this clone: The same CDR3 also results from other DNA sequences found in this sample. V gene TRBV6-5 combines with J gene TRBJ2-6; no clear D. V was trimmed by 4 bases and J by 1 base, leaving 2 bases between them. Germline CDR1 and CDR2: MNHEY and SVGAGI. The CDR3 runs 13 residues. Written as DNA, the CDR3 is TGTGCCAGCAGTTTATCTGGGGCCAACGTCCTGACTTTC. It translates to CASSLSGANVLTF.

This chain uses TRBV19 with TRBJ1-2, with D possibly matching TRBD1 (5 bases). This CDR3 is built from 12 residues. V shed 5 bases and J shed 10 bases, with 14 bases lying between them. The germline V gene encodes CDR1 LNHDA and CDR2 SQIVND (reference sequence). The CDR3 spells CASSVRQSIYTF. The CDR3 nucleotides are TGTGCCAGTAGTGTTAGACAGAGCATCTACACCTTC.

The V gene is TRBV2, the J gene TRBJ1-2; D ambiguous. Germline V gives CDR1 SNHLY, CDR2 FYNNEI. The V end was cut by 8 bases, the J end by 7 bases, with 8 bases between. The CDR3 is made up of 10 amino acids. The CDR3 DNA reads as TGTGCCAGCTCGGGTCTTGGCTACACCTTC. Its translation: CASSGLGYTF.